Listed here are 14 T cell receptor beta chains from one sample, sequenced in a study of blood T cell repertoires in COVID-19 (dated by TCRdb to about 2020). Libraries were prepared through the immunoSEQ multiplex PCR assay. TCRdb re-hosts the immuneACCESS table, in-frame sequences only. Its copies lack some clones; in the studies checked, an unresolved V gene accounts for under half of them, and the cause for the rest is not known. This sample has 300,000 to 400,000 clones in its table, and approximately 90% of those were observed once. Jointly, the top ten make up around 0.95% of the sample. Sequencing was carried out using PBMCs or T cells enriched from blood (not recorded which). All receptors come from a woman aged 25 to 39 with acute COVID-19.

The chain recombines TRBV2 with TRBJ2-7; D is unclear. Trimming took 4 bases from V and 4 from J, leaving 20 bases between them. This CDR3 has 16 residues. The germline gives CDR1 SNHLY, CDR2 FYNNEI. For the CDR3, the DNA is TGTGCCAGCAGTGGGTTCGACACAGACAACCCGTACGAGCAGTACTTC. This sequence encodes CASSGFDTDNPYEQYF. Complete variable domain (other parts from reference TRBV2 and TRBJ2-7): EPEVTQTPSHQVTQMGQEVILRCVPISNHLYFYWYRQILGQKVEFLVSFYNNEISEKSEIFDDQFSVERPDGSNFTLKIRSTKLEDSAMYFCASSGFDTDNPYEQYFGPGTRLTVT.

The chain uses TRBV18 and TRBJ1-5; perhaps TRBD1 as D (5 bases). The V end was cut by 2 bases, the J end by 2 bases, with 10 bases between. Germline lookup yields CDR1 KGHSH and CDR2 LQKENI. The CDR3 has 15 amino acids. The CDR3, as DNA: TGTGCCAGCTCACCAAGTGGGGCAGGCAATCAGCCCCAGCATTTT. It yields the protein CASSPSGAGNQPQHF.

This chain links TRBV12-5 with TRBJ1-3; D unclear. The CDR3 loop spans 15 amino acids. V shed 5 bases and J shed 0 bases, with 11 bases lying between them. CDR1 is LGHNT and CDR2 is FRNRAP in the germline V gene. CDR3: CASGPRAGSGNTIYF. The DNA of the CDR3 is TGTGCTAGTGGTCCCCGAGCGGGCTCTGGAAACACCATATATTTT.

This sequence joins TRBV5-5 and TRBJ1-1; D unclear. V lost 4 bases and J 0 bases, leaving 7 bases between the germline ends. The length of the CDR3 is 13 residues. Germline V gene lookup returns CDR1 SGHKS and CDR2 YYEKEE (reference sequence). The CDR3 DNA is TGTGCCAGCAGCCAGAACATGAACACTGAAGCTTTCTTT. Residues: CASSQNMNTEAFF.

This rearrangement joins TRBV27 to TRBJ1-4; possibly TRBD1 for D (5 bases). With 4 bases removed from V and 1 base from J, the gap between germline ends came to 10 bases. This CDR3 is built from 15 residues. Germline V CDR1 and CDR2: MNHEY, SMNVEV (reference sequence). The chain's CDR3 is CASSSDSLTNEKLFF. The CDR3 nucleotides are TGTGCCAGCAGTTCCGACAGCCTAACTAATGAAAAACTGTTTTTT.

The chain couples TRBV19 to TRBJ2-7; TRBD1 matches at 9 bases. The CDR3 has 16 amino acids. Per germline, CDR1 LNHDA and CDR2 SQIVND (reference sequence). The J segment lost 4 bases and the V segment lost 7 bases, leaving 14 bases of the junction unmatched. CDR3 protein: CASNEDGTGPWYEQYF. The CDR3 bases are TGTGCCAGTAACGAAGACGGGACAGGGCCTTGGTACGAGCAGTACTTC.

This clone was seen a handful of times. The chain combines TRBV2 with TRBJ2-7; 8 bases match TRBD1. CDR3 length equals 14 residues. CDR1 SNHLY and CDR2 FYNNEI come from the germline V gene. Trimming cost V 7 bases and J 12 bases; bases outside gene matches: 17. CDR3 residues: CASTGTGTGAKRYF. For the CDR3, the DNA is TGTGCCAGCACGGGCACGGGGACAGGCGCAAAACGGTACTTC.

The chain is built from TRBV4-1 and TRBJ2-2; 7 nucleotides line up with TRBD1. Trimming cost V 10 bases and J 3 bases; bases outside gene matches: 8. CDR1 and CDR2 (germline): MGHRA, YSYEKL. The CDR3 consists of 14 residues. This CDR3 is CATTGQIYTGELFF. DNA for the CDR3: TGCGCCACCACGGGACAGATCTACACCGGGGAGCTGTTTTTT.

CDR3 loop: CASRPGGGNTIYF. CDR3 sequence (DNA): TGTGCCAGCAGGCCAGGGGGTGGAAACACCATATATTTT. The chain combines TRBV12-3 or TRBV12-4 with TRBJ1-3, with 7 bases that match TRBD1. The CDR3 is 13 residues long. Trimming at V came to 6 bases and at J to 3 bases, leaving 2 bases not matched to a gene.

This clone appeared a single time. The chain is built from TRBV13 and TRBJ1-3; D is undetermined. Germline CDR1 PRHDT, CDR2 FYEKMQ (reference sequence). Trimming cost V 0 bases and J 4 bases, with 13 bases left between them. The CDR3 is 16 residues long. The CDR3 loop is CASSLGLWSGGNTIYF. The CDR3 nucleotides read TGTGCCAGCAGCTTAGGCCTTTGGTCGGGGGGAAACACCATATATTTT.

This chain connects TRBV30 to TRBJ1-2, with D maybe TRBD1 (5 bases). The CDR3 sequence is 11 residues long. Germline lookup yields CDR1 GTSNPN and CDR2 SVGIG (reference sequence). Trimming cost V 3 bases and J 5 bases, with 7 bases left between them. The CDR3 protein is CAWSGTYGYTF. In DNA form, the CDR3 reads TGTGCCTGGAGCGGGACTTATGGCTACACCTTC.

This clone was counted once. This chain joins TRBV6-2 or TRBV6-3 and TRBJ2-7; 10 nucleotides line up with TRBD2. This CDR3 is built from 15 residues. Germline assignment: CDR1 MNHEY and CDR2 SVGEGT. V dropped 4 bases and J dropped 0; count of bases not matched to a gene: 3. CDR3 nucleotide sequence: TGTGCCAGCAGTTCCCGACTAGCGGGCTCCTACGAGCAGTACTTC. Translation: CASSSRLAGSYEQYF.

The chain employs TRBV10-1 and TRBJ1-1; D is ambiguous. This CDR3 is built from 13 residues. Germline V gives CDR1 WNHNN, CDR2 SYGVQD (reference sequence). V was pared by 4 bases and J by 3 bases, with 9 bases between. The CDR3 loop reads CASSGTRYTEAFF. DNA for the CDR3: TGCGCCAGCAGTGGTACCAGGTACACTGAAGCTTTCTTT.

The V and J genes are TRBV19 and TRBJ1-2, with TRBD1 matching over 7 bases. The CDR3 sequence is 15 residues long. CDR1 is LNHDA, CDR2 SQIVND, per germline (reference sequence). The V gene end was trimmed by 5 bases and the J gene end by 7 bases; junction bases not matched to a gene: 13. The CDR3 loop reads CASSLSGTVSSGYTF. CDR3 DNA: TGTGCCAGTAGTCTGTCAGGGACAGTTAGCTCTGGCTACACCTTC.